Presented here are 14 T cell receptor beta chains from one specimen sequenced in a study of cytomegalovirus exposure and HLA in healthy donors. PCR involved 60 Vbeta and 13 Jbeta primers. Profiled with immunoSEQ multiplex PCR; TCRdb holds only in-frame clones, not every one. The table lists about 90,000 clones, around two thirds of them singletons. Sequences were obtained from PBMCs. Receptors were obtained from a woman aged 25 to 39 in good health and CMV-seropositive.

Details on this clone: Mismatch with germline at one junction end may stem from a read error. The gene calls are TRBV5-1 and TRBJ2-2; D is perhaps TRBD2 (6 bases). Germline V gene lookup returns CDR1 SGHRS and CDR2 YFSETQ. The CDR3 loop spans 15 amino acids. In DNA, the CDR3 is TGCGCCAGCAGCTTGCAGGCAATGAACACCGGGGGGCTGTTTTTT. Amino acids: CASSLQAMNTGGLFF.

This CDR3 reads CASSQGQGNSPLHF. As DNA, the CDR3 is TGTGCCAGCAGCCAGGGTCAGGGTAATTCACCCCTCCACTTT. This chain links TRBV13 with TRBJ1-6; possible D gene TRBD1, 5 bases. Trimming pared 5 bases from V and 6 bases from J, leaving 11 bases between. CDR1 is PRHDT, CDR2 FYEKMQ, per germline (reference sequence). The CDR3 is 14 residues long.

The rearrangement links TRBV29-1 to TRBJ1-3, with 9 nucleotides matching TRBD1. V lost 6 bases to trimming and J lost 7 bases; unmatched junction nucleotides: 4. Germline V gives CDR1 SQVTM, CDR2 ANQGSEA. This CDR3 comprises 12 residues. The CDR3 coding sequence is TGCAGCGTGGTTGGACAGGGGAACACCATATATTTT. Its protein product is CSVVGQGNTIYF.

This clone has only one observation. This chain links TRBV10-3 with TRBJ2-1, with D possibly TRBD2 on 6 matching bases. Germline lookup yields CDR1 ENHRY and CDR2 SYGVKD. CDR3 length: 14 residues. The V and J ends lost 6 bases and 4 bases respectively, with 13 bases between them. The CDR3 nucleotides read TGTGCCATCAGGCCCGGGGGAGAATACAATGAGCAGTTCTTC. Protein: CAIRPGGEYNEQFF.

As concerns this clone: The junction departs from the called germline gene at one end, perhaps through a read error. This same CDR3 is encoded by further DNA sequences in the sample. The CDR3 coding sequence is TGTGCCAGCAGCCAAGACCCACTAGCTTCCTACGAGCAGTACTTC. This translates into CASSQDPLASYEQYF. V and J are TRBV4-1 and TRBJ2-7, with a tentative D call TRBD2 (6 bases). The CDR3 has 15 amino acids. Germline-derived CDR1 and CDR2 are MGHRA and YSYEKL.

The chain couples TRBV19 to TRBJ1-1; 7 bases line up with TRBD1. Trimming took 7 bases from V and 5 from J; bases not matched to a gene: 16. In germline, CDR1 is LNHDA, CDR2 SQIVND (reference sequence). This CDR3 spans 16 amino acids. CDR3 sequence (DNA): TGTGCCAGTATCTCTCAAGGGGGCGCCTGGTTGACTGAAGCTTTCTTT. It encodes CASISQGGAWLTEAFF.

This clone was recorded a few times. The CDR3 sequence: CASRSTRDSRGYTF. The CDR3 DNA reads TGTGCCAGCAGATCCACACGGGACAGCCGTGGCTACACCTTC. The chain uses TRBV6-5 and TRBJ1-2, with 7 bases identical to TRBD1. V was clipped by 6 bases and J by 7 bases; unmatched bases: 11. CDR3 length equals 14 residues. From germline, CDR1 is MNHEY and CDR2 SVGAGI.

The chain joins TRBV28 to TRBJ2-1, with 12 bases fitting TRBD2. V trimming: 6 bases; J trimming: 4 bases; junction bases outside the gene matches: 16. There are 19 residues in the CDR3. Germline CDR1 and CDR2: MDHEN and SYDVKM. The CDR3 nucleotides are TGTGCCAGCAGGCCGACTAGCGGGGGCCCTAACCGAACATACAATGAGCAGTTCTTC. Translated: CASRPTSGGPNRTYNEQFF. Combining the CDR3 with reference TRBV28 and TRBJ2-1 gives the whole variable domain DVKVTQSSRYLVKRTGEKVFLECVQDMDHENMFWYRQDPGLGLRLIYFSYDVKMKEKGDIPEGYSVSREKKERFSLILESASTNQTSMYLCASRPTSGGPNRTYNEQFFGPGTRLTVL.

On this clone itself: The same CDR3 can be traced to other DNA sequences in this sample. The chain recombines TRBV2 with TRBJ1-1; D unclear. CDR3 size: 14 residues. V was trimmed by 9 bases and J by 0 bases, leaving 14 bases between them. Germline-derived CDR1 and CDR2 are SNHLY and FYNNEI. CDR3 sequence: CASSGSNMNTEAFF. CDR3 coding DNA: TGTGCCAGTTCCGGGTCCAATATGAACACTGAAGCTTTCTTT.

The chain joins TRBV6-5 to TRBJ2-1; 9 nucleotides line up with TRBD1. The CDR3 has 13 residues. Germline assignment: CDR1 MNHEY and CDR2 SVGAGI. Losses at the gene ends were 8 bases for V and 7 bases for J; bases not matched to a gene: 6. CDR3 region: CASAWDRVNEQFF. The CDR3 DNA follows: TGTGCCAGCGCCTGGGACAGGGTGAATGAGCAGTTCTTC.

The chain employs TRBV5-1 and TRBJ2-3, with TRBD2 matching 8 bases. CDR1 and CDR2 from the germline V gene are SGHRS and YFSETQ. This CDR3 region has 15 residues. V shed 0 bases and J 2 bases; nucleotides not matched to a gene: 2. CDR3 protein: CASSLASGYTDTQYF. In DNA form, the CDR3 reads TGCGCCAGCAGCTTGGCTAGCGGGTACACAGATACGCAGTATTTT. The full variable domain, completed using reference TRBV5-1 and TRBJ2-3, is KAGVTQTPRYLIKTRGQQVTLSCSPISGHRSVSWYQQTPGQGLQFLFEYFSETQRNKGNFPGRFSGRQFSNSRSEMNVSTLELGDSALYLCASSLASGYTDTQYFGPGTRLTVL.

The rearrangement joins TRBV6-1 to TRBJ1-2; 12 positions match TRBD1. J was trimmed by 4 bases and V by 2 bases; bases with no gene match: 11. This CDR3 region has 18 residues. Germline V gene lookup returns CDR1 MNHNS and CDR2 SASEGT. The CDR3 DNA reads as TGTGCCAGCAGTGAATTGGGGACAGGGGGCGGAACTGGCTATGGCTACACCTTC. Protein: CASSELGTGGGTGYGYTF.

This clone was counted between two and nine times. The J gene is TRBJ2-3, the V gene TRBV25-1, with 15 bases fitting TRBD2. The germline gives CDR1 MGHDK, CDR2 SYGVNS. The CDR3 has 17 amino acids. With V trimmed by 6 bases and J by 1 base, 5 bases remained unmatched. The CDR3 loop reads CASSGLAGGRGTDTQYF. The CDR3 DNA reads TGTGCCAGCAGCGGACTAGCGGGGGGGCGGGGCACAGATACGCAGTATTTT.

This chain links TRBV29-1 with TRBJ2-7, with 9 bases identical to TRBD2. The CDR3 runs 17 residues. Germline CDR1 is SQVTM and CDR2 is ANQGSEA. Trimming removed 3 bases from V and 0 bases from J; junction bases left unmatched: 12. CDR3 protein: CSVDGTEAGGSSYEQYF. The CDR3 nucleotides read TGCAGCGTTGATGGGACCGAAGCGGGGGGCTCCTCCTACGAGCAGTACTTC.